The table lists the clone carrying this TCR beta chain with many counts. Its matching antigen is unknown. Each CDR3 protein is one row after TCRdb ran MiXCR on the 5' RACE reads. The repertoire holds 150,000 to 200,000 distinct CDR3 sequences, with around a tenth as singletons. This entry comes from a study of T-cell memory formation after mild COVID-19. Trimming left V 5 bases short and J 3 bases short, with 10 bases between. This CDR3 is built from 13 residues. Germline values: CDR1 SGHTA, CDR2 FQGTGA. Study conclusions and caveats: Contracting CD4+ clones sat mainly in CM and EM; CD8+ in EMRA.

The chain employs TRBV7-3 and TRBJ1-1; D is unclear. The clonotype originates from a man aged 18 to 29 who had mild COVID-19 (a few samples of this study predate the infection). Cell type and time point are not known. The sequenced material came from PBMCs or a T cell subset sorted from them (not recorded which). The CDR3 spells CASSKTTDTEAFF. DNA for the CDR3: TGTGCCAGCAGCAAAACTACGGACACTGAAGCTTTCTTT. Full variable domain (outside the CDR3, taken from reference TRBV7-3 and TRBJ1-1): GAGVSQTPSNKVTEKGKYVELRCDPISGHTALYWYRQSLGQGPEFLIYFQGTGAADDSGLPNDRFFAVRPEGSVSTLKIQRTERGDSAVYLCASSKTTDTEAFFGQGTRLTVV.